This TCR beta chain was recorded in a study of blood T cell repertoires in COVID-19. Study details: Samples representing acute and convalescent COVID-19 were sourced from the United States, Italy and Spain. Nucleic acid was either cDNA or gDNA, and it came from T cells, B-cell-depleted T cells, or PBMCs.

The CDR3 has 14 amino acids. From germline, CDR1 is KGHDR and CDR2 SFDVKD. Trimming at V came to 4 bases and at J to 7 bases, leaving 4 bases not matched to a gene. Authors' processing steps: Quantification of nucleated cells was approximated via reference gene primer amplification. This table comes from immunoSEQ multiplex PCR, and its TCRdb copy is limited to in-frame clones, with some not included. V, J and clone size were drawn from that table, and D and trimming were deduced from the DNA. This table holds 390,000 or so clones, nearly 90% found once. The chain couples TRBV24-1 to TRBJ2-1; 9 bases match TRBD2. The receptor's source is a man between 18 and 35 years old with active or convalescent COVID-19. The sample comprised peripheral blood. CDR3 in DNA: TGTGCCACCAGTGACTCCACTAGCGGGAATGAGCAGTTCTTC. It specifies CATSDSTSGNEQFF.